A selection of T cell receptor beta chains follows, all from one sample in a study of blood T cell repertoires in COVID-19. Sequencing used immunoSEQ multiplex PCR; TCRdb keeps in-frame clones, though not all of them. This sample yields 130,000 to 150,000 clones, of which around 85% are seen a single time; about 2.9% belongs to the top ten. Sequencing used peripheral blood. These receptors were obtained from a woman aged 80 or older with acute or convalescent COVID-19. CDR3s include the opening cysteine and the closing phenylalanine or tryptophan.

CASSIGSGAPPAFF TRBV19
CASSLGAVYNEQFF TRBV7-2
CASTRDRTLKGNTIYF TRBV2
CASSLDSRGGNEQFF TRBV7-2
CASSQGVNTEAFF TRBV18
CASSLPNQGYEKLFF TRBV4-1
CASSVRLADTQYF TRBV9
CASSGSGTDTQYF TRBV9
CASSQRQGGGYTF TRBV4-1
CAWSAPPYRGPGRGYTF TRBV30
CASSSRTGGLYGYTF TRBV27
CASSSASRQGTRTNEKLFF TRBV5-1
CASRGQTTYGYTF TRBV6-5
CAWSGGLYGNTIYF TRBV30
CASSLELVGEQYF TRBV11-2
CASSLMTGNNEQFF TRBV7-3
CASSLGQINSPLHF TRBV5-6
CASSIGTPLTNTGELFF TRBV19
CASIPRGSTGELFF TRBV19
CASSLDTNQPQHF TRBV7-3
CASSMSRQENYGYTF TRBV19
CASSLRQAGGLDTGELFF TRBV7-8
CASSLGLNEQFF TRBV7-6
CASRPFKHLYGYTF TRBV6-5
CASSGRDRGASGYTF TRBV2
CASSGDRTPSTDTQYF TRBV19
CASSQVEGAGYGYTF TRBV4-1
CASSSILAGGRTDTQYF TRBV5-1
CASSYIRENYGYTF TRBV7-9
CASSHRTGSSYEQYF TRBV4-1
CASSQQRYRGYHEQYF TRBV7-9
CASSKDRGYEQFF TRBV19
CASSRDRFTDTQYF TRBV10-1
CASSYSNRDYEQYF TRBV6-5
CSVEMTGDEQYF TRBV29-1
CASSLGGSGGAKETQYF TRBV5-1
CASSRPGTGNQPQHF TRBV18
CASSQYRGGNYGYTF TRBV3-1/TRBV3-2
CASSPTGTSGGIQYF TRBV3-1/TRBV3-2
CASSADRVNAEAFF TRBV5-1
CASSFHGGGELFF TRBV19
CASSLPGAYGYTF TRBV5-6
CASTRGRVAFF TRBV6-5
CASSLARGQGVNEQFF TRBV5-1
CASSYHRDSGNTIYF TRBV5-8
CASSSDRSSYNSPLHF TRBV5-6